The 18 T cell receptor beta chains below were found in one sample sequenced in a study of blood T cell repertoires in COVID-19. Assay: immunoSEQ multiplex PCR; the TCRdb copy retains only in-frame clones and omits some. The sample lists 70,000 to 95,000 clones; 70% to 85% were seen once. Sequenced input: peripheral blood. The receptors were sampled from a woman aged 45-59 years with acute or convalescent COVID-19.

This chain links TRBV4-2 with TRBJ2-5; maybe TRBD2 (5 bases). The germline CDR1 and CDR2 sequences are LGHNA and YNFKEQ. V was clipped by 4 bases and J by 4 bases, with 13 bases between them. The CDR3 has 14 amino acids. CDR3 DNA sequence: TGTGCCAGCAGCCCGCAGAGGGCACGAGAGACCCAGTACTTC. Translating it yields CASSPQRARETQYF.

V usage is TRBV5-1 and J usage is TRBJ1-1; 7 nucleotides line up with TRBD1. CDR3 length equals 11 residues. Trimming at V came to 5 bases and at J to 7 bases, leaving 2 bases not matched to a gene. Germline V gene data show CDR1 as SGHRS and CDR2 as YFSETQ. CDR3 sequence reads: CASSRDSEAFF. Written as DNA, the CDR3 is TGCGCCAGCAGTAGGGACAGTGAAGCTTTCTTT.

The V and J genes are TRBV18 and TRBJ1-2, with D possibly matching TRBD1 (6 bases). The V gene lost 8 bases and the J gene lost 5 bases, with 18 bases spanning the gap. Germline CDR1 and CDR2: KGHSH and LQKENI. CDR3 length: 14 amino acids. The CDR3 protein is CASVTGTGRYGYTF. CDR3 coding DNA: TGTGCCAGCGTCACAGGGACGGGACGATATGGCTACACCTTC.

The chain has TRBV7-2 and TRBJ1-1; 7 nucleotides line up with TRBD1. Germline CDR1 SGHTA, CDR2 FQGNSA. There are 12 residues in the CDR3. J lost 12 bases, V lost 5 bases, and 9 bases had no gene match. CDR3 amino acids: CASSLRQGVTFF. CDR3 nucleotides: TGTGCCAGCAGCCTCCGACAGGGTGTTACTTTCTTT.

V gene TRBV28 combines with J gene TRBJ1-1, with D hard to call. Trimming took off 6 bases at V and 5 bases at J, with 13 bases between the two ends. The CDR3 covers 13 residues. CDR1 and CDR2 from the germline V gene are MDHEN and SYDVKM. The CDR3: CASSTPGRTEAFF. CDR3 nucleotides: TGTGCCAGCAGCACCCCCGGGAGAACTGAAGCTTTCTTT.

The chain recombines TRBV6-2 or TRBV6-3 with TRBJ2-7; 8 bases align to TRBD2. The CDR3 runs to 15 residues. From germline, CDR1 is MNHEY and CDR2 SVGEGT. Trimming took 4 bases from V and 0 from J; bases not matched to a gene: 5. The CDR3 is CASSWSGGISYEQYF. The CDR3 nucleotides read TGTGCCAGCAGTTGGTCGGGGGGGATCTCCTACGAGCAGTACTTC.

The chain is built from TRBV28 and TRBJ1-6, with D perhaps TRBD1 (5 bases). This CDR3 has 17 residues. The V gene's germline CDR1 is MDHEN and CDR2 SYDVKM. Trimming left V 2 bases short and J 7 bases short, with 18 bases between. The CDR3 DNA is TGTGCCAGCAGTTTAACCCCCCTACCCCCAGGGAATTCACCCCTCCACTTT. This translates into CASSLTPLPPGNSPLHF. Full variable domain (missing parts from reference TRBV28 and TRBJ1-6): DVKVTQSSRYLVKRTGEKVFLECVQDMDHENMFWYRQDPGLGLRLIYFSYDVKMKEKGDIPEGYSVSREKKERFSLILESASTNQTSMYLCASSLTPLPPGNSPLHFGNGTRLTVT.

This clone appeared many times. The J gene is TRBJ2-7, the V gene TRBV7-2, with 8 bases that match TRBD1. This CDR3 has 15 residues. Germline lookup yields CDR1 SGHTA and CDR2 FQGNSA. V lost 5 bases, J lost 3 bases, and 9 bases stayed unmatched. The CDR3 loop is CASSAGQGAYYEQYF. CDR3 DNA sequence: TGTGCCAGCAGCGCTGGACAGGGAGCCTACTACGAGCAGTACTTC.

This chain joins TRBV27 and TRBJ2-5; 9 bases are a match to TRBD1. Germline CDR1 reads MNHEY; CDR2 reads SMNVEV (reference sequence). With V trimmed by 10 bases and J by 4 bases, 13 bases remained unmatched. The CDR3 has 15 residues. The CDR3 DNA sequence: TGTGCCACCTCGACCGGGACAGGGAAGCGAGAGACCCAGTACTTC. Translating it yields CATSTGTGKRETQYF.

The rearrangement joins TRBV30 to TRBJ2-1; possible D gene TRBD2, 7 bases. Trimming took off 0 bases at V and 8 bases at J, with 11 bases between the two ends. Germline V lookup: CDR1 GTSNPN, CDR2 SVGIG (reference sequence). The CDR3 sequence is 13 residues long. The CDR3 coding sequence is TGTGCCTGGAGTGTGGGGGGGCACGATGAGCAGTTCTTC. Its protein product is CAWSVGGHDEQFF.

V and J are TRBV6-2 or TRBV6-3 and TRBJ1-1; 7 bases agree with TRBD1. Germline V gene sequence: CDR1 MNHEY, CDR2 SVGEGT. V lost 3 bases to trimming and J lost 6 bases; unmatched junction nucleotides: 7. CDR3 length: 14 residues. CDR3 sequence (DNA): TGTGCCAGCAGTTATAACAGGGGACACGCTGAAGCTTTCTTT. Amino acids: CASSYNRGHAEAFF.

This rearrangement joins TRBV19 to TRBJ2-2; maybe TRBD2 (5 bases). This CDR3 has 15 residues. CDR1 is LNHDA and CDR2 is SQIVND in the germline V gene (reference sequence). V gave up 3 bases and J gave up 5 bases, with 13 bases separating them. The CDR3: CASSMVLSGTGELFF. CDR3 nucleotide sequence: TGTGCCAGTAGTATGGTCTTATCGGGGACCGGGGAGCTGTTTTTT.

The gene calls are TRBV28 and TRBJ2-2; tentatively, D is TRBD1 (5 bases). Germline loops: CDR1 MDHEN, CDR2 SYDVKM. Trimming left V 1 base short and J 5 bases short, with 11 bases between. This CDR3 contains 15 residues. The CDR3 protein is CASSLYQGKTGELFF. DNA for the CDR3: TGTGCCAGCAGTTTATACCAGGGAAAGACCGGGGAGCTGTTTTTT.

The rearrangement uses TRBV6-2 or TRBV6-3 and TRBJ2-7, with TRBD2 matching 7 bases. Germline V gene sequence: CDR1 MNHEY, CDR2 SVGEGT. The CDR3 runs 15 residues. The V segment lost 4 bases and the J segment 6 bases; nucleotides outside the gene matches: 12. CDR3 nucleotide sequence: TGTGCCAGCAGTTGGGGTGGGGAGGGCCGAGGCGAGCAGTACTTC. This sequence encodes CASSWGGEGRGEQYF.

The chain joins TRBV5-1 to TRBJ1-1; tentatively, D is TRBD1 (5 bases). Per germline, CDR1 SGHRS and CDR2 YFSETQ. The ends were cut back, 1 base at V and 1 base at J, with 8 bases in the middle. The CDR3 spans 14 residues. CDR3 in amino acids: CASSLRQPNTEAFF. CDR3 nucleotide sequence: TGCGCCAGCAGCTTGCGACAGCCGAACACTGAAGCTTTCTTT.

The chain couples TRBV24-1 to TRBJ2-3; D is perhaps TRBD2 (6 bases). CDR3 length: 13 residues. Germline lookup yields CDR1 KGHDR and CDR2 SFDVKD. The V end was cut by 6 bases, the J end by 5 bases, with 11 bases between. The CDR3 coding sequence is TGTGCCACCAGTAGGGAGGTGAGAGATACGCAGTATTTT. This gives the protein CATSREVRDTQYF.

CDR3 sequence (DNA): TGTGCCAGCAGTTCGCCCGGACAGGCCCTCTATGGCTACACCTTC. It is translated as CASSSPGQALYGYTF. V and J are TRBV6-2 or TRBV6-3 and TRBJ1-2; 7 positions match TRBD1. CDR1 and CDR2 from the germline V gene are MNHEY and SVGEGT. This CDR3 contains 15 residues. V was clipped by 4 bases and J by 4 bases; unmatched bases: 9.

This chain uses TRBV19 with TRBJ2-7, with 9 bases that match TRBD2. V was clipped by 5 bases and J by 6 bases; unmatched bases: 8. CDR1 and CDR2 (germline): LNHDA, SQIVND (reference sequence). This CDR3 is 14 amino acids long. CDR3 region: CASSPGTGLAEQYF. CDR3 in DNA: TGTGCCAGTAGTCCCGGGACGGGACTAGCCGAGCAGTACTTC. Looking up the rest from reference TRBV19 and TRBJ2-7 gives the full variable domain: DGGITQSPKYLFRKEGQNVTLSCEQNLNHDAMYWYRQDPGQGLRLIYYSQIVNDFQKGDIAEGYSVSREKKESFPLTVTSAQKNPTAFYLCASSPGTGLAEQYFGPGTRLTVT.